The rows below give T cell receptor beta chains drawn from one sample of a study of cytomegalovirus exposure and HLA in healthy donors. Sequencing used immunoSEQ multiplex PCR; TCRdb keeps in-frame clones, though not all of them. The table includes more than 60,000 clones, about 89% detected once. Input material: PBMCs. These receptors were obtained from a woman between 18 and 30 years old in good health and CMV-seronegative. The CDR3 runs from the conserved cysteine through the conserved F or W. A D gene is named only where the DNA matches it firmly. For some rows the clone size is stated as once, few or many, or as a class when expanded; others skip it.

j_call,clone_size,v_call,cdr3_length,d_call,cdr3_aa,cdr3_nt
TRBJ2-7,few,TRBV7-9,13,TRBD1,CASSPTGGHEQYF,TGTGCCAGCAGCCCGACAGGGGGCCACGAGCAGTACTTC
TRBJ2-5,-,TRBV12-5,11,-,CASGLAGDQYF,TGTGCTAGTGGTTTGGCAGGCGACCAGTACTTC
TRBJ1-1,-,TRBV6-5,14,TRBD1,CASSPQGSNTEAFF,TGTGCCAGCAGCCCACAGGGGTCGAACACTGAAGCTTTCTTT
TRBJ2-7,few,TRBV7-3,13,TRBD2,CASSLSSGYEQYF,TGTGCCAGCAGCTTGTCTAGCGGCTACGAGCAGTACTTC
TRBJ1-1,-,TRBV27,13,-,CASSLSRGTEAFF,TGTGCCAGCAGTTTATCGCGGGGAACTGAAGCCTTCTTT
TRBJ2-7,-,TRBV11-1,13,TRBD1,CASSSYRGYEQYF,TGTGCCAGCAGCTCGTACAGGGGATACGAGCAGTACTTC
TRBJ1-4,-,TRBV18,14,-,CASSPDRINEKLFF,TGTGCCAGCTCACCAGACAGAATAAATGAAAAACTGTTTTTT
TRBJ1-2,-,TRBV19,18,TRBD1,CASSNPITGGAAGYGYTF,TGTGCCAGTAGTAACCCTATAACAGGGGGCGCTGCGGGCTATGGCTACACCTTC
TRBJ2-1,-,TRBV6-1,11,-,CAGGIRYEQFF,TGTGCCGGAGGGATTAGATATGAGCAGTTCTTC
TRBJ2-3,-,TRBV7-3,17,TRBD2,CASSLGSSGRPTDTQYF,TGTGCCAGCAGCTTAGGGAGTAGCGGGAGGCCAACAGATACGCAGTATTTT
TRBJ2-1,-,TRBV5-6,16,-,CASSLTAGQWPNEQFF,TGTGCCAGCAGCTTGACGGCGGGCCAATGGCCCAATGAGCAGTTCTTC
TRBJ1-1,-,TRBV4-1,15,-,CASSQDRGLLAEAFF,TGCGCCAGCAGCCAAGACCGGGGTCTCCTCGCTGAAGCTTTCTTT
TRBJ2-5,-,TRBV6-1,15,TRBD2,CASSPLAGGPETQYF,TGTGCCAGCAGTCCTCTAGCGGGGGGGCCAGAGACCCAGTACTTC
TRBJ1-2,-,TRBV7-9,15,-,CASSLVRGRDYGYTF,TGTGCCAGCAGCTTAGTACGGGGAAGGGATTATGGCTACACCTTC
TRBJ1-2,-,TRBV30,14,-,CAWSSLLGGGGYTF,TGTGCCTGGAGTAGTCTTTTGGGAGGAGGAGGCTACACCTTC
TRBJ2-6,once,TRBV5-1,19,-,CASSPREPYSFSGANVLTF,TGCGCCAGCAGTCCCAGGGAACCCTACAGTTTCTCTGGGGCCAACGTCCTGACTTTC
TRBJ2-2,-,TRBV4-1,16,TRBD2,CASSQPGTTLTGELFF,TGCGCCAGCAGCCAACCCGGGACTACTCTCACCGGGGAGCTGTTTTTT
TRBJ2-4,few,TRBV23-1,14,TRBD2,CATAREEAKNIQYF,TGCGCCACCGCCCGGGAGGAAGCCAAAAACATTCAGTACTTC
TRBJ2-3,-,TRBV27,15,TRBD2,CASSRVSGRADTQYF,TGTGCCAGCAGTCGTGTCAGCGGGAGGGCAGATACGCAGTATTTT
TRBJ2-7,few,TRBV2,14,-,CASSEGWGAYEQYF,TGTGCCAGCAGTGAAGGGTGGGGAGCCTACGAGCAGTACTTC
TRBJ2-1,-,TRBV5-1,13,-,CASSLAPGNEQFF,TGCGCCAGCAGCTTGGCCCCGGGGAATGAGCAGTTCTTC
TRBJ2-7,-,TRBV15,11,TRBD2,CATTGGDEQYF,TGTGCCACGACGGGGGGGGACGAGCAGTACTTC
TRBJ2-5,-,TRBV7-3,16,TRBD2,CASSPNRLAGKETQYF,TGTGCCAGCAGCCCGAACAGACTAGCGGGAAAGGAGACCCAGTACTTC
TRBJ2-1,-,TRBV28,16,TRBD1,CASSFGTGRPYNEQFF,TGTGCCAGCAGTTTCGGGACAGGGCGCCCCTACAATGAGCAGTTCTTC
TRBJ2-7,-,TRBV9,15,-,CASSVGSGVIYEQYF,TGTGCCAGCAGCGTAGGTTCGGGAGTGATCTACGAGCAGTACTTC
TRBJ2-3,-,TRBV9,15,TRBD2,CASSPQGLVTDTQYF,TGTGCCAGCAGCCCCCAAGGACTAGTCACAGATACGCAGTATTTT
TRBJ1-4,-,TRBV10-3,15,-,CATSEGGALGEKLFF,TGTGCCACTTCCGAGGGGGGGGCACTAGGAGAAAAACTGTTTTTT
TRBJ2-7,once,TRBV19,13,TRBD1,CASSEDRGFEQYF,TGTGCCAGTAGTGAGGACAGGGGGTTCGAGCAGTACTTC
TRBJ2-3,-,TRBV27,17,-,CASSLTFAGTPPDTQYF,TGTGCCAGCAGTTTAACATTCGCCGGGACACCCCCAGATACGCAGTATTTT
TRBJ1-1,-,TRBV5-5,14,TRBD1,CASSLPGGNTEAFF,TGTGCCAGCAGCTTGCCAGGGGGCAACACTGAAGCTTTCTTT
TRBJ2-3,few,TRBV5-6,15,TRBD2,CASRRLAGWTDTQYF,TGTGCCAGCAGACGACTAGCGGGCTGGACAGATACGCAGTATTTT
TRBJ1-5,-,TRBV15,14,-,CATSRGMQGQPQHF,TGTGCCACCAGCAGAGGAATGCAGGGCCAGCCCCAGCATTTT
TRBJ2-1,once,TRBV11-2,12,-,CASSLEAGGKVF,TGTGCCAGCAGCTTAGAGGCGGGCGGGAAAGTCTTC
TRBJ2-3,-,TRBV4-3,17,TRBD2,CASSHHPLAGMVDTQYF,TGCGCCAGCAGCCATCACCCCCTAGCGGGGATGGTCGATACGCAGTATTTT
TRBJ2-6,-,TRBV28,15,-,CASSSLASGANVLTF,TGTGCCAGCAGTTCGTTAGCTTCTGGGGCCAACGTCCTGACTTTC